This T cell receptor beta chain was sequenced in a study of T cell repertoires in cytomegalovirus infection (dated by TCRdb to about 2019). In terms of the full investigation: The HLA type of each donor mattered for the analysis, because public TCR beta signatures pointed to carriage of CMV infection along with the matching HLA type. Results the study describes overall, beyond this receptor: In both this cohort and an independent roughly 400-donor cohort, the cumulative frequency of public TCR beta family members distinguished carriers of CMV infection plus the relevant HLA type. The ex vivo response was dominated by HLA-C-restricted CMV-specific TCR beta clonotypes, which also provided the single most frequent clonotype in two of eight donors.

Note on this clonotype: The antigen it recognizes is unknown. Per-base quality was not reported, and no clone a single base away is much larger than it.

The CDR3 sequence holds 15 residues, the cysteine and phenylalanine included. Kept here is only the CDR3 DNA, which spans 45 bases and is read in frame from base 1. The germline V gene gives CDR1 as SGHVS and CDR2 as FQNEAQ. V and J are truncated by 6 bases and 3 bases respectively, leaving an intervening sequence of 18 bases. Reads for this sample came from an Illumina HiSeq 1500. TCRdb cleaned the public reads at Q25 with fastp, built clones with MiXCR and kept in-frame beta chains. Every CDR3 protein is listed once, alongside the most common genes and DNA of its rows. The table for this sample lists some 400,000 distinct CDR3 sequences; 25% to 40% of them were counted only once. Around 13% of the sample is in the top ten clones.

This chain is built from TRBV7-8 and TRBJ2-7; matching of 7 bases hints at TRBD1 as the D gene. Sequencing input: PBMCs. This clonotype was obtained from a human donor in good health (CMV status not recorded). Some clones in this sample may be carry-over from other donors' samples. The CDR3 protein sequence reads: CASRKIPGGGYEQYF. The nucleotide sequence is TGTGCCAGCAGAAAAATACCAGGGGGAGGCTACGAGCAGTACTTC.